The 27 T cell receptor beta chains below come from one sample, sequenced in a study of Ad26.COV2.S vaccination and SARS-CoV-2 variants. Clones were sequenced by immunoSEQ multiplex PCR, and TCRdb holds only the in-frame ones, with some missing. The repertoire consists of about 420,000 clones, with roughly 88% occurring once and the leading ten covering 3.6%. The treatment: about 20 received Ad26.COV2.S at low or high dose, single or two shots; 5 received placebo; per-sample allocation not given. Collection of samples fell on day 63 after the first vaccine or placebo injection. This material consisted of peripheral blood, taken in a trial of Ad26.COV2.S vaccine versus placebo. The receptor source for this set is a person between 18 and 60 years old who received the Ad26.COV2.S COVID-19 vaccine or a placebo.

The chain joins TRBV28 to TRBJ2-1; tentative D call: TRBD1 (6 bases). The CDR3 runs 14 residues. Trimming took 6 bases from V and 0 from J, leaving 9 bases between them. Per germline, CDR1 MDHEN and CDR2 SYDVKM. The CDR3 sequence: CASRGQSSYNEQFF. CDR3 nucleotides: TGTGCCAGCAGGGGACAATCCTCCTACAATGAGCAGTTCTTC.

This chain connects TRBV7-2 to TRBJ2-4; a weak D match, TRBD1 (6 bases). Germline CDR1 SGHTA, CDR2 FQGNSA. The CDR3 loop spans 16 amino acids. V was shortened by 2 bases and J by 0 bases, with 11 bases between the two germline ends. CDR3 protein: CASSLNQGIAKNIQYF. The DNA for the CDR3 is TGTGCCAGCAGCTTAAATCAGGGGATAGCCAAAAACATTCAGTACTTC.

The DNA of the CDR3 is TGTGCCAGCAGCGCCACCGGGACTAGCGGCACAGATACGCAGTATTTT. This translates into CASSATGTSGTDTQYF. The V gene is TRBV5-4, the J gene TRBJ2-3, with 10 bases matching TRBD2. This CDR3 is 16 amino acids long. Germline CDR1 is SGHNT and CDR2 is YYREEE (reference sequence). V lost 4 bases to trimming and J lost 1 base; unmatched junction nucleotides: 6.

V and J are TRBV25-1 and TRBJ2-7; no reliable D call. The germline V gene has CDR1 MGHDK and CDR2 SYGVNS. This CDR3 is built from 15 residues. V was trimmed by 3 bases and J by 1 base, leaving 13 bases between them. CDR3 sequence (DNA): TGTGCCAGCAGTGACGGTCCTTTCGGATCCTACGAGCAGTACTTC. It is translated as CASSDGPFGSYEQYF.

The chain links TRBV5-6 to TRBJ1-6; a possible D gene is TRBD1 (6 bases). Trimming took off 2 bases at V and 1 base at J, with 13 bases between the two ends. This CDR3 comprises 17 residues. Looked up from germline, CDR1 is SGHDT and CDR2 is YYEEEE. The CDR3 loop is CASSFRRGESYNSPLHF. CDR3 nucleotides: TGTGCCAGCAGCTTTCGTAGGGGGGAATCCTATAATTCACCCCTCCACTTT.

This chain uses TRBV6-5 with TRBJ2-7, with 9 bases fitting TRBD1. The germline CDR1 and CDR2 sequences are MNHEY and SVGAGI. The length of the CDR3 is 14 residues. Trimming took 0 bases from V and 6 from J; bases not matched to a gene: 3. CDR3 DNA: TGTGCCAGCAGTTACTCGGGACAGGGAGGCGAGCAGTACTTC. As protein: CASSYSGQGGEQYF.

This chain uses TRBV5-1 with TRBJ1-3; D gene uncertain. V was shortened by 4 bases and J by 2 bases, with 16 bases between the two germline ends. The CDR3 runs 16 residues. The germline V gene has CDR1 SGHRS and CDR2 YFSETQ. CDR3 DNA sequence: TGCGCCAGCAGCCCTCTAGCGGGGAAAGCTGGAAACACCATATATTTT. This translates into CASSPLAGKAGNTIYF.

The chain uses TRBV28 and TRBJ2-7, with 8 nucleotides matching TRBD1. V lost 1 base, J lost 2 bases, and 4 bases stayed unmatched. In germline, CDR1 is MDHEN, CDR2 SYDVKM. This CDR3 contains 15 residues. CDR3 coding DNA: TGTGCCAGCAGTTTATTGACAGGGGACCCCTACGAGCAGTACTTC. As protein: CASSLLTGDPYEQYF.

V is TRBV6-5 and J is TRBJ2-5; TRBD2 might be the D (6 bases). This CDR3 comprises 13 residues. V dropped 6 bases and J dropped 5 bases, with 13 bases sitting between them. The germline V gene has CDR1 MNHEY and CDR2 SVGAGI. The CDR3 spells CASRGGLSETQYF. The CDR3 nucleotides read TGTGCCAGCAGGGGGGGACTTTCGGAGACCCAGTACTTC.

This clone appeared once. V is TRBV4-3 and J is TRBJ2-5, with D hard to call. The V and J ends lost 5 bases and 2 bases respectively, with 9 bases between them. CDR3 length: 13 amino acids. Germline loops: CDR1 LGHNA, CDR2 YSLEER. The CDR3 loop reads CASSLGPQETQYF. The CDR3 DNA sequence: TGCGCCAGCAGCTTAGGGCCACAAGAGACCCAGTACTTC.

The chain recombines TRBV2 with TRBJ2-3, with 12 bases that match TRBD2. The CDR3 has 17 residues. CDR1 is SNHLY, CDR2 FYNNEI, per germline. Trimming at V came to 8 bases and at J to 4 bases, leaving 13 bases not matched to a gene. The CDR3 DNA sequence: TGTGCCAGCGTAGGAACTAGCGGGGGGTATAGCGCAGATACGCAGTATTTT. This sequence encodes CASVGTSGGYSADTQYF.

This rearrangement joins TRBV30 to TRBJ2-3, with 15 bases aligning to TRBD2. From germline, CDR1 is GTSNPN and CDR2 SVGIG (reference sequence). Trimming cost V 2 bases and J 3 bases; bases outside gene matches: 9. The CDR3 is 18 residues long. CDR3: CAWSLGLAGGRRTDTQYF. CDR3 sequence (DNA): TGTGCCTGGAGTCTCGGACTAGCGGGGGGGCGGCGTACAGATACGCAGTATTTT. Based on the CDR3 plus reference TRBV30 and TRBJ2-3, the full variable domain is SQTIHQWPATLVQPVGSPLSLECTVEGTSNPNLYWYRQAAGRGLQLLFYSVGIGQISSEVPQNLSASRPQDRQFILSSKKLLLSDSGFYLCAWSLGLAGGRRTDTQYFGPGTRLTVL.

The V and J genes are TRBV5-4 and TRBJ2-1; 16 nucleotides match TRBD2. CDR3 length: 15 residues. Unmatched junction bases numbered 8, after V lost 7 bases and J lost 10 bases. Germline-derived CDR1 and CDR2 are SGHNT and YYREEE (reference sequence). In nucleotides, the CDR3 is TGTGCCAGCGAACTTGGGACTAGCGGGGGGGGAGAGCAGTTCTTC. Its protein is CASELGTSGGGEQFF.

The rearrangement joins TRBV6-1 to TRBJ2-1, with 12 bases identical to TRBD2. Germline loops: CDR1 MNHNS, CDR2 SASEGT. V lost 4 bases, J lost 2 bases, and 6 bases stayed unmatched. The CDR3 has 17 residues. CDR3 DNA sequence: TGTGCCAGCAGTGCAGAACTAGCGGGGGGCCCCTACAATGAGCAGTTCTTC. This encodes CASSAELAGGPYNEQFF.

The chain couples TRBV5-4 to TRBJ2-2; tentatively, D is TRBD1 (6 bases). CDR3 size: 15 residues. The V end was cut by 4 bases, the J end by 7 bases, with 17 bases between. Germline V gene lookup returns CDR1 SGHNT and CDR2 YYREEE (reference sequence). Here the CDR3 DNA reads TGTGCCAGCAGCCCCAACAGGGTCGGGTACGGGGAGCTGTTTTTT. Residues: CASSPNRVGYGELFF.

The CDR3 region is CASQGWGTVNTIYF. Written as DNA, the CDR3 is TGTGCCAGTCAGGGTTGGGGCACTGTAAACACCATATATTTT. This sequence joins TRBV25-1 and TRBJ1-3; D perhaps matches TRBD1 (5 bases). With 9 bases removed from V and 6 bases from J, the gap between germline ends came to 18 bases. The CDR3 runs to 14 residues. Germline CDR1 MGHDK, CDR2 SYGVNS.

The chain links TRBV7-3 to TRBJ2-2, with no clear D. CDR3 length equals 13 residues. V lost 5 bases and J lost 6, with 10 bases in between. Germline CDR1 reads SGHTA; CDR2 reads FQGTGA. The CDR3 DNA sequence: TGTGCCAGCAGCCCCCTCGGTCCCGGGGAGCTGTTTTTT. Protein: CASSPLGPGELFF.

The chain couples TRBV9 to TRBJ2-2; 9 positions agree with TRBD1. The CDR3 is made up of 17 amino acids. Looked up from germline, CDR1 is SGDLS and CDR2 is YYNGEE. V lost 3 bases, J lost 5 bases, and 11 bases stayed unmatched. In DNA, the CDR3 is TGTGCCAGCAGCGCCCGGGTGGGACAGGGTCGAACCGGGGAGCTGTTTTTT. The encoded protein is CASSARVGQGRTGELFF.

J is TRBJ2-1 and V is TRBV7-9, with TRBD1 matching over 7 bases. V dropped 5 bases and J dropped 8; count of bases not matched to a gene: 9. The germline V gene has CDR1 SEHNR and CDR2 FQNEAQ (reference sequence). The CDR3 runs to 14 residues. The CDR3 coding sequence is TGTGCCAGCAGCACACCCGGGACAGTAGATGAGCAGTTCTTC. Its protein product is CASSTPGTVDEQFF. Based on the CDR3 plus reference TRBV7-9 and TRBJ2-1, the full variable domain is DTGVSQNPRHKITKRGQNVTFRCDPISEHNRLYWYRQTLGQGPEFLTYFQNEAQLEKSRLLSDRFSAERPKGSFSTLEIQRTEQGDSAMYLCASSTPGTVDEQFFGPGTRLTVL.

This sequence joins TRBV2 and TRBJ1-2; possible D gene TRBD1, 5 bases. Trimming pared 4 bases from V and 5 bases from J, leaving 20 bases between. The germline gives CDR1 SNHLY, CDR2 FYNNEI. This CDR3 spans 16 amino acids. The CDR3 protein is CASSGSGGEELYGYTF. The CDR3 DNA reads TGTGCCAGCAGTGGGTCAGGAGGGGAAGAACTTTATGGCTACACCTTC. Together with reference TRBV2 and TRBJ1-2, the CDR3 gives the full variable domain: EPEVTQTPSHQVTQMGQEVILRCVPISNHLYFYWYRQILGQKVEFLVSFYNNEISEKSEIFDDQFSVERPDGSNFTLKIRSTKLEDSAMYFCASSGSGGEELYGYTFGSGTRLTVV.

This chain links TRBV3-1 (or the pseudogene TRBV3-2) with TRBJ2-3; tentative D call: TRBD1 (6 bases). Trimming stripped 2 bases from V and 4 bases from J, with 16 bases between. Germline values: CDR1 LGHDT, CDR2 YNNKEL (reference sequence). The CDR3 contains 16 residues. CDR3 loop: CASSQSDRSSADTQYF. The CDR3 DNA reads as TGTGCCAGCAGCCAAAGCGACAGGTCATCGGCAGATACGCAGTATTTT.

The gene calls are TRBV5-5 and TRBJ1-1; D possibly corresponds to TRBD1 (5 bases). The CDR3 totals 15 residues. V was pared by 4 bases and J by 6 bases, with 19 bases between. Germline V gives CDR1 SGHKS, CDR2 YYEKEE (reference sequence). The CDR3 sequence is CASSPTPGRGAEAFF. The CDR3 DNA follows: TGTGCCAGCAGCCCCACCCCGGGTCGGGGGGCTGAAGCTTTCTTT.

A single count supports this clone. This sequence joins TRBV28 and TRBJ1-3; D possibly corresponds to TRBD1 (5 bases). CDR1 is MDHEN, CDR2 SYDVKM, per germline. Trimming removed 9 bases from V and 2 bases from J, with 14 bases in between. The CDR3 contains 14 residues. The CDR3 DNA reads TGTGCCAGTCGGGACTCTTTGGCTGGAAACACCATATATTTT. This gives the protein CASRDSLAGNTIYF.

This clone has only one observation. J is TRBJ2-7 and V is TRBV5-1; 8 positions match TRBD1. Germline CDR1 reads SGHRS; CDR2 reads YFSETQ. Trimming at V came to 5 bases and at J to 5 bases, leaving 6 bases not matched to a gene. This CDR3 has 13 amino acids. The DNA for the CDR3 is TGCGCCAGCAGGACAGGGGTTACCGACGAGCAGTACTTC. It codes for CASRTGVTDEQYF. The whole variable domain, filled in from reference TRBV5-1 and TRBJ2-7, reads KAGVTQTPRYLIKTRGQQVTLSCSPISGHRSVSWYQQTPGQGLQFLFEYFSETQRNKGNFPGRFSGRQFSNSRSEMNVSTLELGDSALYLCASRTGVTDEQYFGPGTRLTVT.

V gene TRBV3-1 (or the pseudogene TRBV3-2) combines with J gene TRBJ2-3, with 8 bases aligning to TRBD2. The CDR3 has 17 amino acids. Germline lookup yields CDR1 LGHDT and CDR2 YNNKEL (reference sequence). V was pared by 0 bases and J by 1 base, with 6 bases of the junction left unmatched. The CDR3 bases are TGTGCCAGCAGCCAAGATCCCCCCGGGGGGGGCACAGATACGCAGTATTTT. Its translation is CASSQDPPGGGTDTQYF.

The DNA for the CDR3 is TGTGCCAGCAGCCCTCGACAGGGGGCAGTCACCGGGGAGCTGTTTTTT. It specifies CASSPRQGAVTGELFF. J is TRBJ2-2 and V is TRBV7-9; 10 bases are a match to TRBD1. This CDR3 spans 16 amino acids. The germline V gene encodes CDR1 SEHNR and CDR2 FQNEAQ (reference sequence). With V trimmed by 5 bases and J by 4 bases, 7 bases remained unmatched.

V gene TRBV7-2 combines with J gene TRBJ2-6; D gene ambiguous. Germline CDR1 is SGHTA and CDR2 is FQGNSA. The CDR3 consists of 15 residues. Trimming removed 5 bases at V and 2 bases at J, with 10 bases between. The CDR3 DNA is TGTGCCAGCAGCCTAGACCTTACTGGGGCCAACGTCCTGACTTTC. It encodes CASSLDLTGANVLTF.